Listed below are T cell receptor beta chains from one sample, sequenced in a study of cytomegalovirus exposure and HLA in healthy donors. Data came from immunoSEQ multiplex PCR; TCRdb stores just in-frame clones and leaves some out. The sample consists of fewer than 200,000 clones, 95% to 97% of them appearing once. Material for sequencing was PBMCs. Every receptor here comes from a woman aged 18 to 35 in good health and CMV-seronegative. The conserved cysteine and the conserved F or W are not part of the CDR3 here. Each record gives: V gene, J gene, CDR3 protein.

v_gene: TRBV4-3; j_gene: TRBJ2-2; CDR3aa: ASSQASGGNTGELF
v_gene: TRBV13; j_gene: TRBJ2-7; CDR3aa: ASSSTASGRGYEQY
v_gene: TRBV6-1; j_gene: TRBJ1-2; CDR3aa: ASREGTGNYGYT
v_gene: TRBV5-1; j_gene: TRBJ2-7; CDR3aa: ASSSGGGGTGRYEQY
v_gene: TRBV7-2; j_gene: TRBJ2-5; CDR3aa: ASSLAGARETQY
v_gene: TRBV13; j_gene: TRBJ2-5; CDR3aa: ASSRSAGQGGETQY
v_gene: TRBV4-1; j_gene: TRBJ1-1; CDR3aa: ASSQGAHEAF
v_gene: TRBV29-1; j_gene: TRBJ2-7; CDR3aa: SGGLGYEQY
v_gene: TRBV19; j_gene: TRBJ2-1; CDR3aa: ASSKEGLAVRF
v_gene: TRBV30; j_gene: TRBJ1-1; CDR3aa: AWDRGAMNTEAF
v_gene: TRBV5-1; j_gene: TRBJ2-3; CDR3aa: ASSYTRGSTDTQY
v_gene: TRBV5-4; j_gene: TRBJ2-1; CDR3aa: ASSPTTADEQF
v_gene: TRBV2; j_gene: TRBJ1-2; CDR3aa: ASSGLQGYGYT
v_gene: TRBV5-1; j_gene: TRBJ1-2; CDR3aa: ASSLGQGARGYT
v_gene: TRBV7-8; j_gene: TRBJ2-1; CDR3aa: ASSFTPRAGGYLLDEQF
v_gene: TRBV11-3; j_gene: TRBJ1-5; CDR3aa: ASSSGQGNSNQPQH
v_gene: TRBV18; j_gene: TRBJ2-3; CDR3aa: ASSPASGGTDTQY
v_gene: TRBV6-5; j_gene: TRBJ2-3; CDR3aa: ATRASSTDTQY
v_gene: TRBV30; j_gene: TRBJ1-1; CDR3aa: AWSVLPINKQGKNTEAF
v_gene: TRBV7-2; j_gene: TRBJ2-2; CDR3aa: ASSTGGSYTGELF
v_gene: TRBV9; j_gene: TRBJ2-5; CDR3aa: ASSGERKETQY
v_gene: TRBV11-2; j_gene: TRBJ2-1; CDR3aa: ASSLRERGGYNEQF
v_gene: TRBV21-1; j_gene: TRBJ1-2; CDR3aa: ASNPTREEDYGYT
v_gene: TRBV7-9; j_gene: TRBJ2-7; CDR3aa: ASSPGQGKTLEQY
v_gene: TRBV5-1; j_gene: TRBJ2-2; CDR3aa: ASSPWTETTGELF
v_gene: TRBV6-6; j_gene: TRBJ1-1; CDR3aa: ASSYPGEVNTEAF
v_gene: TRBV6-1; j_gene: TRBJ2-3; CDR3aa: ATKGNRVATDTQY
v_gene: TRBV7-8; j_gene: TRBJ1-2; CDR3aa: ASSRDPGGSYGYT
v_gene: TRBV5-1; j_gene: TRBJ2-1; CDR3aa: ASSSRQGRNEQF
v_gene: TRBV6-5; j_gene: TRBJ2-5; CDR3aa: ASSGTLETQY
v_gene: TRBV6-5; j_gene: TRBJ1-1; CDR3aa: ASSPNQGAFEAF
v_gene: TRBV30; j_gene: TRBJ1-1; CDR3aa: AWRTGVHTEAF
v_gene: TRBV7-3; j_gene: TRBJ2-2; CDR3aa: ASSAVPNTGELF
v_gene: TRBV27; j_gene: TRBJ2-3; CDR3aa: ATAGHTDTQY
v_gene: TRBV4-2; j_gene: TRBJ2-7; CDR3aa: ASSQEPNSGEQY
v_gene: TRBV5-4; j_gene: TRBJ2-3; CDR3aa: ASSGLSGEGTDTQY
v_gene: TRBV4-1; j_gene: TRBJ2-2; CDR3aa: ASSPYLRDTGELF
v_gene: TRBV4-2; j_gene: TRBJ2-3; CDR3aa: ASSQGFSGGTDTQY
v_gene: TRBV30; j_gene: TRBJ1-3; CDR3aa: AWSVGGNTIY
v_gene: TRBV4-1; j_gene: TRBJ2-7; CDR3aa: ASSQNTGFEQY
v_gene: TRBV4-2; j_gene: TRBJ2-3; CDR3aa: ASSQAGGPYTQY
v_gene: TRBV7-2; j_gene: TRBJ1-1; CDR3aa: ASSLEVRGNTEAF
v_gene: TRBV21-1; j_gene: TRBJ2-7; CDR3aa: ASSDRTGRSYEQY
v_gene: TRBV14; j_gene: TRBJ2-1; CDR3aa: ASSGRVSGSYNEQF
v_gene: TRBV11-2; j_gene: TRBJ2-1; CDR3aa: ASSSQLRWVGEDNEQF
v_gene: TRBV18; j_gene: TRBJ2-7; CDR3aa: ASSSDIRQFGEQY
v_gene: TRBV4-1; j_gene: TRBJ2-1; CDR3aa: ASSQPGQRNYNEQF
v_gene: TRBV10-3; j_gene: TRBJ2-5; CDR3aa: AISELGWETQY
v_gene: TRBV29-1; j_gene: TRBJ2-1; CDR3aa: SVEGQGAYNEQF
v_gene: TRBV9; j_gene: TRBJ1-6; CDR3aa: ASSKQGLSPLH
v_gene: TRBV15; j_gene: TRBJ2-7; CDR3aa: ATSRVQGVAYEQY
v_gene: TRBV18; j_gene: TRBJ1-1; CDR3aa: ASSPDLDRAQAF